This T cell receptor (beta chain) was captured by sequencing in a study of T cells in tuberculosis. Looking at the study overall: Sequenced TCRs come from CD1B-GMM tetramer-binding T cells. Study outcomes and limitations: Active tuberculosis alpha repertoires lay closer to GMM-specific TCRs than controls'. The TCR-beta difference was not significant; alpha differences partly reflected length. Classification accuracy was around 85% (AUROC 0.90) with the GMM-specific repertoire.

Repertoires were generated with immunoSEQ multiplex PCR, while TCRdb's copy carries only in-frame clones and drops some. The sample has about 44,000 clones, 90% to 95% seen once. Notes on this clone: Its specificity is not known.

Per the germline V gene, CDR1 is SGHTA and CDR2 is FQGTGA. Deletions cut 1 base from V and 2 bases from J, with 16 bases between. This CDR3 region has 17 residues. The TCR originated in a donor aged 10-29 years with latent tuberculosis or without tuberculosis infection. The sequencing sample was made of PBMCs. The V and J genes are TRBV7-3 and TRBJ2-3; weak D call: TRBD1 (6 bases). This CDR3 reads CASSLRGRGEFTDTQYF. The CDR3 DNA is TGTGCCAGCAGCTTAAGGGGCAGGGGCGAATTCACAGATACGCAGTATTTT.